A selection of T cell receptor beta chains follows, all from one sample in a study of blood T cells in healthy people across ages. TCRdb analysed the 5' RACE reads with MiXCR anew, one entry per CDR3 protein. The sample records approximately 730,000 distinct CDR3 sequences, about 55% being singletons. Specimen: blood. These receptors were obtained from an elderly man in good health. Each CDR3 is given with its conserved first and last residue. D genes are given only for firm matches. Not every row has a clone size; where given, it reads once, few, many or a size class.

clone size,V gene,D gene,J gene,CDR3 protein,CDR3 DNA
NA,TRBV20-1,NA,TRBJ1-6,CSARGRAGGANSPLHF,TGCAGTGCTAGGGGGCGGGCAGGCGGGGCTAATTCACCCCTCCACTTT
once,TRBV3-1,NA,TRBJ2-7,CASSGNCEQYF,TGTGCCAGCAGCGGGAATTGCGAGCAGTACTTC
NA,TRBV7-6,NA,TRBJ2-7,CASSFGSVGVYEQYF,TGTGCCAGCAGCTTCGGGAGTGTGGGGGTCTACGAGCAGTACTTC
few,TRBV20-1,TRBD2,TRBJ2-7,CSANTGTSGIIDEQYF,TGCAGTGCTAATACTGGGACTAGCGGGATCATCGACGAGCAGTACTTC
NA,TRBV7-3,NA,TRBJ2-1,CASSLGSSAYNEQFF,TGTGCCAGCAGTCTAGGGTCTAGCGCATACAATGAGCAGTTCTTC
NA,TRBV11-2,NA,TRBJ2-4,CASSLDLSLAKNIQYF,TGTGCCAGCAGCTTAGATCTGTCCTTAGCCAAAAACATTCAGTACTTC
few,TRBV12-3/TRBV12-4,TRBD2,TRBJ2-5,CASRTSGSYQETQYF,TGTGCCAGCAGAACTAGCGGGAGCTACCAAGAGACCCAGTACTTC
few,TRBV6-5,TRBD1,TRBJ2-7,CASSYLAGGDEQYF,TGTGCCAGCAGTTACCTGGCAGGGGGCGACGAGCAGTACTTC
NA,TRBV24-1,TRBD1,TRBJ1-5,CATSDKGQGGNQPQHF,TGTGCCACCAGTGACAAGGGACAGGGCGGCAATCAGCCCCAGCATTTT
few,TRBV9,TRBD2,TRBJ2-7,CASSVEPSGPREQYF,TGTGCCAGCAGCGTAGAGCCTAGCGGGCCTCGCGAGCAGTACTTC
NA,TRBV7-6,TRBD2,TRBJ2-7,CASSVQAGAAYEQYF,TGTGCCAGCAGCGTACAAGCGGGAGCAGCCTACGAGCAGTACTTC
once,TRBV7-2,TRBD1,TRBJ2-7,CASSFRRGRSELSYEQYF,TGTGCCAGCAGCTTTCGCAGGGGGCGTAGCGAACTCTCCTACGAGCAGTACTTC
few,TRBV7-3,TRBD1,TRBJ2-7,CASSLEDRGEQYF,TGTGCCAGCAGCTTAGAGGACAGGGGCGAGCAGTACTTC
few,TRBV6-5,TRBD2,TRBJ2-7,CASSYSTLAVFEQYF,TGTGCCAGCAGTTACTCGACACTAGCGGTGTTCGAGCAGTACTTC
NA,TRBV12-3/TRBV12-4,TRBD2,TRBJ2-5,CASSSGGTSSERKFF,TGTGCCAGCAGTTCGGGCGGGACTAGCTCCGAAAGGAAGTTCTTC
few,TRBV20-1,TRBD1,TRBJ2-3,CSARIGTGGSGLITYF,TGCAGTGCTAGAATAGGGACAGGGGGCAGCGGTCTTATTACGTATTTT
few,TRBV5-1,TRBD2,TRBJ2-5,CASSYWGTSGRETQYF,TGCGCCAGCAGCTATTGGGGGACTAGCGGCAGAGAGACCCAGTACTTC
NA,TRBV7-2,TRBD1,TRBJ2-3,CASSKGAYPSTDTQYF,TGTGCCAGCAGCAAGGGGGCATACCCTAGCACAGATACGCAGTATTTT
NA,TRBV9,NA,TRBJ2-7,CASSPGGPGYEQYF,TGTGCCAGCAGCCCAGGCGGTCCAGGCTACGAGCAGTACTTC
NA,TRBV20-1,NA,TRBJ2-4,CSARDLGVAKNIQYF,TGCAGTGCTAGAGATCTGGGGGTAGCCAAAAACATTCAGTACTTC
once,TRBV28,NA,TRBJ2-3,CASSGCTDTQYF,TGTGCCAGCAGTGGGTGCACAGATACGCAGTATTTT
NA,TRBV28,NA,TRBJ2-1,CALGHYNEQFF,TGTGCCCTAGGGCACTACAATGAGCAGTTCTTC
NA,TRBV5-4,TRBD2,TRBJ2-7,CASSFPREPYEQYF,TGTGCCAGCAGCTTCCCGCGGGAGCCTTACGAGCAGTACTTC
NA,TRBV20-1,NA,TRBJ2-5,CSATPPREGVNQETQYF,TGCAGTGCTACCCCACCACGGGAAGGGGTCAATCAAGAGACCCAGTACTTC
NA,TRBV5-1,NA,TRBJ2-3,CASSLAAGSTDTQYF,TGCGCCAGCAGCTTGGCCGCGGGGAGCACAGATACGCAGTATTTT
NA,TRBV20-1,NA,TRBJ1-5,CSAYSTGGLNQPQHF,TGCAGTGCCTATTCGACGGGAGGTCTGAATCAGCCCCAGCATTTT
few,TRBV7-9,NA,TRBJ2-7,CASSRSPLYEQYF,TGTGCCAGCAGCCGGTCTCCCCTCTACGAGCAGTACTTC
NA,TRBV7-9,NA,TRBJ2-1,CASSLQDWGGGKFF,TGTGCCAGCAGCTTACAGGATTGGGGAGGGGGCAAGTTCTTC
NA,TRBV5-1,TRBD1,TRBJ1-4,CASSQRTGGYEKLFF,TGCGCCAGCAGCCAACGGACAGGGGGGTATGAAAAACTGTTTTTT
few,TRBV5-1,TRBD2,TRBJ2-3,CASSPVLLAGGPSDTQYF,TGCGCCAGCAGCCCCGTTCTTCTAGCGGGAGGGCCCTCGGATACGCAGTATTTT
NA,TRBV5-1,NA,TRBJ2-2,CASSLAGASSTGELFF,TGCGCCAGCAGCTTGGCCGGGGCGAGTAGCACCGGGGAGCTGTTTTTT
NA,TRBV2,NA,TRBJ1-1,CASSGSSGMNTEAFF,TGTGCCAGCAGTGGTAGCAGTGGTATGAACACTGAAGCTTTCTTT
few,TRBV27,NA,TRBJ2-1,CAIQGANEQFF,TGTGCCATCCAAGGAGCTAATGAGCAGTTCTTC
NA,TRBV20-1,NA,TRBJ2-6,CSAPLGSGANVLTF,TGCAGTGCCCCTTTAGGGTCTGGGGCCAACGTCCTGACTTTC
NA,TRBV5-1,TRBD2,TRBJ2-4,CASSLEGSGVKNIQYF,TGCGCCAGCAGCTTGGAAGGGAGCGGGGTCAAAAACATTCAGTACTTC
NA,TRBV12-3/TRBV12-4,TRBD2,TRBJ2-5,CASSLDLAGEGETQYF,TGTGCCAGCAGTTTAGACCTAGCGGGAGAAGGAGAGACCCAGTACTTC
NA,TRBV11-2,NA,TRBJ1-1,CASSPARGRNTEAFF,TGTGCCAGCAGCCCTGCGCGAGGGAGGAACACTGAAGCTTTCTTT
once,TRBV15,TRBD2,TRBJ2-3,CATSRDTAGGDTQYF,TGTGCCACCAGCAGAGATACAGCGGGAGGAGATACGCAGTATTTT
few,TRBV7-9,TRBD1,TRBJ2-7,CASSTSRTGVLDEQYF,TGTGCCAGCAGCACCTCCCGGACAGGGGTTTTGGACGAGCAGTACTTC
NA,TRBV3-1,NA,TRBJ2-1,CASSPKRGVVINEQFF,TGTGCCAGCAGCCCGAAGCGCGGGGTTGTTATCAATGAGCAGTTCTTC
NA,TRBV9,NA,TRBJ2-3,CASSEGGLASRYAYF,TGTGCCAGCAGCGAGGGCGGCCTAGCAAGCAGATACGCGTATTTT
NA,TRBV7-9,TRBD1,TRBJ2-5,CASSFWDSQETQYF,TGTGCCAGCAGCTTCTGGGACAGCCAAGAGACCCAGTACTTC
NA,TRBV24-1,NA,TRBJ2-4,CATSDRQARPKNIQYF,TGTGCCACCAGTGATCGGCAGGCACGCCCCAAAAACATTCAGTACTTC
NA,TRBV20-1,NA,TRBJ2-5,CSARVPTPAVDEQYF,TGCAGTGCTAGAGTTCCGACTCCGGCCGTGGATGAGCAGTACTTC
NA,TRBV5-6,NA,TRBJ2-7,CASSLNDYEQYF,TGTGCCAGCAGCTTGAACGACTACGAGCAGTACTTC
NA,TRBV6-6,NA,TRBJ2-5,CASSYGGSQETQYF,TGTGCCAGCAGTTATGGTGGGTCCCAAGAGACCCAGTACTTC
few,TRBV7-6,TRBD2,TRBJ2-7,CASSLEGLAGGYEQYF,TGTGCCAGCAGCTTAGAGGGACTAGCGGGCGGTTACGAGCAGTACTTC
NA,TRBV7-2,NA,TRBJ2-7,CASSSHHGDYEQYF,TGTGCCAGCAGCTCCCATCACGGAGACTACGAGCAGTACTTC
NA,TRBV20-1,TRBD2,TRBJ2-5,CSATTTSGRGQETQYF,TGCAGTGCAACAACGACTAGCGGGAGAGGGCAAGAGACCCAGTACTTC
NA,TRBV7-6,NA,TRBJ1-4,CASSRTARNEKLFF,TGTGCCAGCAGTCGGACTGCACGAAATGAAAAACTGTTTTTT
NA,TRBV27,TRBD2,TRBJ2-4,CASRLAGVGEAKNIQYF,TGTGCCAGCAGACTAGCGGGAGTGGGGGAAGCCAAAAACATTCAGTACTTC
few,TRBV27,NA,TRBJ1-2,CASSLAGYTF,TGTGCCAGCAGCCTAGCTGGCTACACCTTC
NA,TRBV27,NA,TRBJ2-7,CASSLIPSRGEQYF,TGTGCCAGCAGTTTAATTCCTAGCCGGGGCGAGCAGTACTTC
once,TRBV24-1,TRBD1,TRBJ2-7,CATSDSKTGGAYEQYF,TGTGCCACCAGTGATTCGAAAACAGGGGGCGCGTACGAGCAGTACTTC
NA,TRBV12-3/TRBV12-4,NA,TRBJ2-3,CASSPQEDRYAYF,TGTGCCAGCAGTCCACAGGAGGACAGATACGCGTATTTT
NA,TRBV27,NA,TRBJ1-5,CASSRMNQPQHF,TGTGCCAGCAGTCGTATGAATCAGCCCCAGCATTTT
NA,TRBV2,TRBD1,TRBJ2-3,CASVNRGIGTDTQYF,TGTGCCAGCGTAAACAGGGGGATTGGCACAGATACGCAGTATTTT
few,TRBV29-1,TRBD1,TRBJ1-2,CSVRPRQGAPSNYGYTF,TGCAGCGTGAGGCCGCGGCAGGGGGCCCCCTCTAACTATGGCTACACCTTC
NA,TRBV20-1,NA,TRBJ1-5,CSARVLGPGPINQPQHF,TGCAGTGCTAGAGTCCTCGGGCCAGGACCTATTAATCAGCCCCAGCATTTT